The 9 T cell receptor beta chains given below trace back to one sample, sequenced in a study of response to subunit inactivated influenza vaccine. In TCRdb, the RT-PCR reads were re-called with MiXCR into one record per CDR3 protein. Among fewer than 650,000 distinct CDR3 sequences listed, 10% to 15% were seen once. The specimen comprised PBMCs from blood, sampled roughly 6 weeks after vaccination. The source of these receptors is a man aged 50 to 60 who received an inactivated influenza vaccine.

This clonotype was seen ten or more times. The chain links TRBV10-3 to TRBJ2-5; D is undetermined. The ends were cut back, 2 bases at V and 2 bases at J, with 6 bases in the middle. Germline V lookup: CDR1 ENHRY, CDR2 SYGVKD. This CDR3 spans 13 amino acids. The CDR3: CAISEATQETQYF. CDR3 DNA sequence: TGTGCCATCAGTGAGGCCACACAAGAGACCCAGTACTTC.

J is TRBJ2-7 and V is TRBV20-1, with unresolved D. V lost 3 bases, J lost 0 bases, and 9 bases lay in between. CDR1 is DFQATT and CDR2 is SNEGSKA in the germline V gene (reference sequence). The CDR3 consists of 13 residues. In DNA form, the CDR3 reads TGCAGTGCTAGGGCCGAAAGCTCCTACGAGCAGTACTTC. This sequence encodes CSARAESSYEQYF.

V gene TRBV5-4 combines with J gene TRBJ2-7; tentatively, D is TRBD1 or TRBD2 (5 bases each). Germline V lookup: CDR1 SGHNT, CDR2 YYREEE (reference sequence). V lost 4 bases and J 7 bases, leaving 18 bases between the germline ends. The CDR3 runs 14 residues. The CDR3 is CASSPGTTTGEQYF. For the CDR3, the DNA is TGTGCCAGCAGCCCCGGGACCACGACGGGGGAGCAGTACTTC.

The chain has TRBV20-1 and TRBJ2-7, with D perhaps TRBD1 (6 bases). The CDR3 sequence is 12 residues long. V was shortened by 6 bases and J by 6 bases, with 15 bases between the two germline ends. Looked up from germline, CDR1 is DFQATT and CDR2 is SNEGSKA (reference sequence). CDR3 coding DNA: TGCAGTGCAGTTAAGGGGGTGGGCGAGCAGTACTTC. It encodes CSAVKGVGEQYF.

The chain couples TRBV6-2 or TRBV6-3 to TRBJ2-2; D is ambiguous. Germline CDR1 reads MNHEY; CDR2 reads SVGEGT. The V end lost 4 bases, the J end lost 5 bases, and 29 bases lay between the germline ends. The CDR3 is 20 amino acids. The CDR3 DNA sequence: TGTGCCAGCAGTTCCCCGGATCTACTGAATTTGGGCCGAAGGACCGGGGAGCTGTTTTTT. It translates to CASSSPDLLNLGRRTGELFF.

The table lists this clonotype with a few counts. The chain recombines TRBV12-3 or TRBV12-4 with TRBJ1-1; 7 bases align to TRBD1. V lost 6 bases to trimming and J lost 11 bases; unmatched junction nucleotides: 6. The CDR3 sequence is 11 residues long. The CDR3 DNA reads as TGTGCCAGCAGCTATACAGGGGAGGCTTTCTTT. Protein product: CASSYTGEAFF.

The V call is TRBV5-4, the J call TRBJ2-3; 8 bases match TRBD2. V lost 0 bases, J lost 2 bases, and 8 bases stayed unmatched. CDR3 length: 17 amino acids. The germline V gene has CDR1 SGHNT and CDR2 YYREEE (reference sequence). The CDR3 sequence: CASSLDSAGGYTDTQYF. The CDR3 nucleotides read TGTGCCAGCAGCTTGGACTCCGCGGGGGGCTACACAGATACGCAGTATTTT.

This clonotype was detected ten times or more. This chain connects TRBV5-1 to TRBJ2-7; D tentatively fits TRBD1 or TRBD2 (5 bases each). This CDR3 has 15 residues. The germline V gene has CDR1 SGHRS and CDR2 YFSETQ. The ends were cut back, 0 bases at V and 3 bases at J, with 13 bases in the middle. CDR3 DNA sequence: TGCGCCAGCAGCTTGGCGGCAGGGAGTCGCTACGAGCAGTACTTC. It yields the protein CASSLAAGSRYEQYF.

This clonotype showed up just a few times. V and J are TRBV6-2 or TRBV6-3 and TRBJ1-5, with 8 bases matching TRBD1. The CDR3 is 17 residues long. Germline lookup yields CDR1 MNHEY and CDR2 SVGEGT. V lost 5 bases, J lost 0 bases, and 9 bases stayed unmatched. The CDR3, as DNA: TGTGCCAGCAGTCCGGTACGGACAGGGTATAGCAATCAGCCCCAGCATTTT. As protein: CASSPVRTGYSNQPQHF.